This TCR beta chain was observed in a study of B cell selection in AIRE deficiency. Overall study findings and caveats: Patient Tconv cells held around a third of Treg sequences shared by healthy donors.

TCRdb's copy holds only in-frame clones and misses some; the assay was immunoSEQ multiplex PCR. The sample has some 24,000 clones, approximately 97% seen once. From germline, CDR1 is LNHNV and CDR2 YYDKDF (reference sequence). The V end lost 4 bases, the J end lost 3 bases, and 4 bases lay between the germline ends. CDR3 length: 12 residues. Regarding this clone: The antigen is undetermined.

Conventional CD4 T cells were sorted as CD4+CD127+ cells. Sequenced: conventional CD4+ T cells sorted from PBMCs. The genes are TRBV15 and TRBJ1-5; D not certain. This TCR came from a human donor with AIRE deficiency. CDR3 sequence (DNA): TGTGCCACCAGCATATCCAATCAGCCCCAGCATTTT. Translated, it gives CATSISNQPQHF.